The 8 T cell receptor beta chains reported below all come from one sample, sequenced in a study of graft-versus-host responses after intestinal transplantation (dated by TCRdb to the early 2020s). The library was made by the immunoSEQ multiplex PCR assay. TCRdb took over this immuneACCESS table, retaining in-frame rearrangements with V and J assigned. Such tables are incomplete; in checked studies, under half of the missing clones stem from an unresolved V gene, and the remainder is unexplained. For this sample the table gives fewer than 95,000 clones, of which about 95% were detected only once. Over 0.15% of the sample belongs to the ten largest clones. The antigens these receptors bind are not known. What this sample's time point label stands for: cells obtained before transplantation from donor or recipient. Sequences were derived from unstimulated CD4+ T cells sorted from spleen or lymph node cells, sampled before transplant. These receptors came from a human donor who was the organ donor for an intestinal transplant.

The chain carries TRBV6-1 and TRBJ1-2; a weak D match, TRBD1 (5 bases). CDR1 is MNHNS, CDR2 SASEGT, per germline. The CDR3 extends over 13 amino acids. V was pared by 5 bases and J by 10 bases, with 17 bases between. CDR3 nucleotides: TGTGCCAGCAGTCCTACCTGGGGCACCCCCTACACCTTC. Its translation: CASSPTWGTPYTF.

The V gene is TRBV6-1, the J gene TRBJ2-2; maybe TRBD2 (6 bases). The CDR3 is made up of 14 amino acids. Deletions cut 6 bases from V and 0 bases from J, with 8 bases between. CDR1 and CDR2 from the germline V gene are MNHNS and SASEGT. CDR3 loop: CASSRLANTGELFF. DNA of the CDR3: TGTGCCAGCAGCCGACTAGCGAACACCGGGGAGCTGTTTTTT.

In its sample, this clone was seen once. The chain links TRBV18 to TRBJ2-7; the D gene is possibly TRBD1 (5 bases). The length of the CDR3 is 17 residues. Trimming removed 1 base at V and 3 bases at J, with 19 bases between. Germline V gene lookup returns CDR1 KGHSH and CDR2 LQKENI. The CDR3 coding sequence is TGTGCCAGCTCACCACTGATTGGGCAGGGTAAGGTCTACGAGCAGTACTTC. It yields the protein CASSPLIGQGKVYEQYF.

The chain has TRBV20-1 and TRBJ1-5, with D unresolved. The CDR3 contains 11 residues. Germline V gene sequence: CDR1 DFQATT, CDR2 SNEGSKA (reference sequence). V was cut by 3 bases and J by 4 bases, with 4 bases left in between. The CDR3 is CSASKNQPQHF. The DNA for the CDR3 is TGCAGTGCTAGTAAAAATCAGCCCCAGCATTTT.

The chain recombines TRBV30 with TRBJ1-1; tentative D call: TRBD1 (5 bases). From germline, CDR1 is GTSNPN and CDR2 SVGIG (reference sequence). The length of the CDR3 is 13 residues. The V gene lost 0 bases and the J gene lost 5 bases, with 10 bases spanning the gap. The chain's CDR3 is CAWSVGTRTEAFF. The CDR3 DNA reads TGTGCCTGGAGTGTTGGGACTAGGACTGAAGCTTTCTTT.

The J gene is TRBJ1-3, the V gene TRBV20-1, with D perhaps TRBD1 (5 bases). The V gene lost 6 bases and the J gene lost 6 bases, with 9 bases spanning the gap. The CDR3 covers 11 residues. CDR1 DFQATT and CDR2 SNEGSKA come from the germline V gene (reference sequence). The CDR3 region has the DNA TGCAGTGCCCGACAGTTAAACACCATATATTTT. It is translated as CSARQLNTIYF.

The gene calls are TRBV18 and TRBJ1-2, with 7 positions matching TRBD1. The CDR3 totals 13 residues. CDR1 and CDR2 (germline): KGHSH, LQKENI. V was clipped by 6 bases and J by 3 bases; unmatched bases: 4. The CDR3 DNA sequence: TGTGCCAGCTCTCCCGGACAGGACTATGGCTACACCTTC. Its protein product is CASSPGQDYGYTF.

The rearrangement links TRBV9 to TRBJ1-2; D is unclear. Per the germline V gene, CDR1 is SGDLS and CDR2 is YYNGEE. The CDR3 has 15 amino acids. V was pared by 0 bases and J by 3 bases, with 12 bases between. The CDR3 loop reads CASSVGGIAYYGYTF. The CDR3 DNA reads TGTGCCAGCAGCGTAGGAGGCATCGCGTACTATGGCTACACCTTC.